This T cell receptor beta chain was retrieved from a study of T cell responses to AZD1222 COVID-19 vaccine. General study results and limits: CD4 TCRs linked to vaccination spanned spike, dominating at 160-218 and 743-854.

V was trimmed by 3 bases and J by 6 bases, leaving 16 bases between them. Germline assignment: CDR1 SGHRS and CDR2 YFSETQ. The CDR3 runs 14 residues. Only one count was recorded for this clone. Its antigen is undetermined. Data came from immunoSEQ multiplex PCR; TCRdb stores just in-frame clones and leaves some out. This sample carries 72,000 or so clones, 85% of them seen once, and the ten largest clones take over 20%. This sequence was found in an adult in good health. The chain carries TRBV5-1 and TRBJ2-7; D gene uncertain. Sample: peripheral blood, taken on day 0 of AZD1222 vaccination. CDR3 loop: CASSSSGPRPEQYF. The CDR3 DNA is TGCGCCAGCAGCTCATCCGGGCCTCGTCCCGAGCAGTACTTC.